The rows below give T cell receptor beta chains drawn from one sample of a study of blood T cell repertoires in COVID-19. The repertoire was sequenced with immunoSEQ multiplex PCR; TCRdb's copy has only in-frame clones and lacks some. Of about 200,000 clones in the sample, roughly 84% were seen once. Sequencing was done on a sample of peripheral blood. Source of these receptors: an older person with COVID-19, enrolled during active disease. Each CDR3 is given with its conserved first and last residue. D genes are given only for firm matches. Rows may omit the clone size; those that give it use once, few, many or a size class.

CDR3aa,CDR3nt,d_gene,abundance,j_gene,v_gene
CASSATGGSNSPLHF,TGCGCCAGCAGCGCGACAGGGGGGTCTAATTCACCCCTCCACTTT,TRBD1,NA,TRBJ1-6,TRBV5-1
CASSPYREGSPLHF,TGTGCCAGCAGCCCGTACAGGGAGGGATCACCCCTCCACTTT,NA,NA,TRBJ1-6,TRBV11-2
CASSQAQGTIYF,TGTGCCAGCAGCCAAGCTCAGGGCACCATATATTTT,NA,NA,TRBJ1-3,TRBV7-2
CASSLSFYTGELFF,TGCGCCAGCAGCCTTTCGTTTTACACCGGGGAGCTGTTTTTT,NA,NA,TRBJ2-2,TRBV4-3
CASSKARKETTDTQYF,TGTGCCAGCAGCAAAGCGAGGAAGGAGACCACAGATACGCAGTATTTT,NA,NA,TRBJ2-3,TRBV21-1
CAWSVAGYEQYF,TGTGCCTGGAGTGTGGCGGGATACGAGCAGTACTTC,NA,NA,TRBJ2-7,TRBV30
CASSYPTNRVLYGYTF,TGTGCCAGCAGTTACCCGACCAACAGGGTCCTGTATGGCTACACCTTC,NA,NA,TRBJ1-2,TRBV6-6
CAWEGITGELFF,TGTGCCTGGGAGGGGATCACCGGGGAGCTGTTTTTT,NA,few,TRBJ2-2,TRBV30
CASSLNGEGGYTF,TGTGCCAGCAGCTTGAACGGGGAAGGTGGCTACACCTTC,NA,once,TRBJ1-2,TRBV7-6
CASSLTSGGGPYNEQFF,TGTGCCAGCAGTCTCACTAGCGGGGGGGGACCTTACAATGAGCAGTTCTTC,TRBD2,NA,TRBJ2-1,TRBV27
CASGPSRQESYHLNEKLFF,TGTGCTAGTGGTCCCTCGAGACAGGAATCTTACCACCTTAATGAAAAACTGTTTTTT,NA,NA,TRBJ1-4,TRBV12-5
CASSETTSGLPYEQYF,TGTGCCAGCAGTGAAACCACTAGCGGCCTTCCCTACGAGCAGTACTTC,TRBD2,NA,TRBJ2-7,TRBV2
CASSLAGQGPYGYTF,TGCGCCAGCAGCTTGGCGGGACAGGGACCCTATGGCTACACCTTC,TRBD1,NA,TRBJ1-2,TRBV5-1
CASSKGGVETQYF,TGTGCCAGCAGCAAGGGGGGGGTTGAGACCCAGTACTTC,NA,NA,TRBJ2-5,TRBV21-1
CASSKQSDRAFFYGYTF,TGTGCCAGTAGTAAACAGAGCGACAGGGCGTTCTTCTATGGCTACACCTTC,TRBD1,NA,TRBJ1-2,TRBV19
CASKYDRTIETQYF,TGTGCCAGCAAATACGACAGAACTATCGAGACCCAGTACTTC,NA,NA,TRBJ2-5,TRBV6-5
CASSVGRTGEKYGYTF,TGTGCCAGCAGCGTGGGCCGGACAGGGGAAAAGTACGGCTACACCTTC,TRBD1,once,TRBJ1-2,TRBV9
CASSQSGPGGIYYEQYF,TGCGCCAGCAGTCAATCCGGCCCCGGCGGGATCTATTACGAGCAGTACTTC,NA,NA,TRBJ2-7,TRBV23-1
CASSSGTGRSLLSAYTF,TGTGCCAGCAGTTCCGGGACAGGGCGAAGCCTCCTCAGTGCCTACACCTTC,TRBD1,NA,TRBJ1-2,TRBV28
CASQTVNTEAFF,TGTGCCAGCCAGACTGTGAACACTGAAGCTTTCTTT,NA,NA,TRBJ1-1,TRBV28
CASSLGDRMNTEAFF,TGTGCCAGCAGCTTAGGGGACAGGATGAACACTGAAGCTTTCTTT,TRBD1,NA,TRBJ1-1,TRBV11-1
CASSQSPFPGQETQYF,TGTGCCAGCAGCCAAAGTCCCTTCCCGGGACAAGAGACCCAGTACTTC,NA,NA,TRBJ2-5,TRBV14
CASRGQGGTEAFF,TGTGCCAGCAGGGGACAGGGAGGGACTGAAGCTTTCTTT,TRBD1,NA,TRBJ1-1,TRBV2
CASSLTPTRGRNSEAFF,TGTGCCAGCAGCTTGACCCCAACCAGGGGTAGGAATTCTGAAGCTTTCTTT,NA,NA,TRBJ1-1,TRBV5-6
CASSPGTTTGNTIYF,TGTGCCAGCTCACCAGGGACAACAACTGGAAACACCATATATTTT,NA,NA,TRBJ1-3,TRBV18
CASSLDVNSPLHF,TGTGCCAGCAGCTTAGATGTAAATTCACCCCTCCACTTT,NA,NA,TRBJ1-6,TRBV11-3
CASRRGTDTQYF,TGTGCCAGCAGGCGGGGGACAGATACGCAGTATTTT,TRBD2,NA,TRBJ2-3,TRBV3-1/TRBV3-2
CASSLDRKLFF,TGTGCCAGCAGCTTGGACAGAAAACTGTTTTTT,NA,once,TRBJ1-4,TRBV5-5
CSVLVVGYTF,TGCAGCGTGCTAGTGGTTGGCTACACCTTC,NA,NA,TRBJ1-2,TRBV29-1
CASSGTGNWADTQYF,TGCGCCAGCAGTGGGACAGGCAATTGGGCAGATACGCAGTATTTT,TRBD1,NA,TRBJ2-3,TRBV5-1
CASSLLQGAKDEQYF,TGCGCCAGCAGCCTCCTACAGGGGGCCAAGGACGAGCAGTACTTC,TRBD1,once,TRBJ2-7,TRBV5-1
CASSGWTGHTDTQYF,TGTGCCAGCAGTGGTTGGACAGGGCACACAGATACGCAGTATTTT,TRBD1,once,TRBJ2-3,TRBV6-2/TRBV6-3
CASSESRSNRANVLTF,TGCGCCAGCAGTGAGTCGAGGTCCAATAGGGCCAACGTCCTGACTTTC,NA,many,TRBJ2-6,TRBV10-2
CASSQELGSGANYGYTF,TGCGCCAGCAGCCAAGAACTTGGATCAGGGGCAAACTATGGCTACACCTTC,NA,NA,TRBJ1-2,TRBV4-3
CASSFPGTSGRASGELFF,TGTGCCAGCAGCTTCCCCGGGACTAGCGGGAGGGCCTCCGGGGAGCTGTTTTTT,TRBD2,NA,TRBJ2-2,TRBV5-4
CASSLTAGANTGELFF,TGTGCCAGCAGCTTAACTGCAGGGGCGAACACCGGGGAGCTGTTTTTT,NA,NA,TRBJ2-2,TRBV11-3
CARTADRPVQQYF,TGTGCCAGAACCGCGGACAGGCCCGTCCAGCAGTACTTC,TRBD1,many,TRBJ2-7,TRBV14
CASSPGLVVTDTQYF,TGTGCCAGCAGCCCAGGACTAGTGGTCACAGATACGCAGTATTTT,TRBD2,NA,TRBJ2-3,TRBV7-2
CASTRDRVGETQYF,TGTGCCAGCACCAGGGACAGGGTTGGTGAGACCCAGTACTTC,TRBD1,NA,TRBJ2-5,TRBV25-1
CASSPVGPGELFF,TGTGCCAGCAGCCCGGTGGGGCCCGGGGAGCTGTTTTTT,NA,NA,TRBJ2-2,TRBV7-3
CASSVQGQPYTGELFF,TGTGCCAGCAGTGTTCAGGGACAGCCCTACACCGGGGAGCTGTTTTTT,TRBD1,NA,TRBJ2-2,TRBV6-1
CASIAVQVLGSPLHF,TGTGCCAGCATCGCAGTACAGGTTTTAGGTTCACCCCTCCACTTT,NA,NA,TRBJ1-6,TRBV28
CASSSWSSGNTIYF,TGTGCCAGCAGTTCGTGGAGCTCTGGAAACACCATATATTTT,NA,NA,TRBJ1-3,TRBV28
CASSLGLAGGHNEQYF,TGCGCCAGCAGCTTGGGTTTGGCAGGGGGCCACAACGAGCAGTACTTC,TRBD1,NA,TRBJ2-7,TRBV5-1
CASNPSSVAGSRDTQYF,TGTGCCAGCAATCCCTCGAGTGTAGCGGGAAGCCGGGATACGCAGTATTTT,TRBD2,NA,TRBJ2-3,TRBV9
CASSALPGQGSEQYF,TGTGCCAGCAGCGCCTTACCGGGACAGGGGTCCGAGCAGTACTTC,TRBD1,NA,TRBJ2-7,TRBV9